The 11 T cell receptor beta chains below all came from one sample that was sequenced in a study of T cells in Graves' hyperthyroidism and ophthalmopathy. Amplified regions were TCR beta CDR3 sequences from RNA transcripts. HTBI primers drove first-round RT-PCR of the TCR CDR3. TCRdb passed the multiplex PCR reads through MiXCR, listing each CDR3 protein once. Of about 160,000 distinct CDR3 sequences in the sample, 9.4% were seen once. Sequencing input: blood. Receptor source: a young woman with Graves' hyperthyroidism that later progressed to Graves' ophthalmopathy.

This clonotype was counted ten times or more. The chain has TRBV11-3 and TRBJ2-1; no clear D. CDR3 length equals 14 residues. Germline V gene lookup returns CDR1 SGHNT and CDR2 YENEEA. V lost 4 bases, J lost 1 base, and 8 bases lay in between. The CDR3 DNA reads TGTGCCAGCAGCTATGGCTTTTCCTACAATGAGCAGTTCTTC. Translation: CASSYGFSYNEQFF.

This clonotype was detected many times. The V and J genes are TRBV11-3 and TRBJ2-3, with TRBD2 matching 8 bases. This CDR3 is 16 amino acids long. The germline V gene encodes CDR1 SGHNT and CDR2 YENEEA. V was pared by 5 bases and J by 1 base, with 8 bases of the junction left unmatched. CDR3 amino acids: CASSLNSGVGTDTQYF. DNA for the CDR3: TGTGCCAGCAGCCTTAATAGCGGGGTTGGCACAGATACGCAGTATTTT.

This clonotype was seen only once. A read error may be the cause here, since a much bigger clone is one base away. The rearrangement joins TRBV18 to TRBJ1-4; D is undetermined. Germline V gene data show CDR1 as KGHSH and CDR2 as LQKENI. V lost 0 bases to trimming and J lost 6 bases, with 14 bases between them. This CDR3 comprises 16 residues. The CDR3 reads CASSPPIDTSYEKLFF. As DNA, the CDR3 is TGTGCCAGCTCACCACCCATTGACACGAGCTATGAAAAACTGTTTTTT.

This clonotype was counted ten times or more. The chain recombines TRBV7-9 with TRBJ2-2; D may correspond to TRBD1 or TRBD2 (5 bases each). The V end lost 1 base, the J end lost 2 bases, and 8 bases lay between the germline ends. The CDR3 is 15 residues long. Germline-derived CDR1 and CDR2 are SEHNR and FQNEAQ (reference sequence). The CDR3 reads CASSLGDGNTGELFF. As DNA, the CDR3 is TGTGCCAGCAGCTTAGGGGACGGTAACACCGGGGAGCTGTTTTTT.

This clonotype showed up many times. The CDR3 nucleotides read TGTGCCAGCAGCCAAGATCTGGGGGACAGTGAAGCTTTCTTT. This sequence encodes CASSQDLGDSEAFF. V and J are TRBV3-1 and TRBJ1-1; 7 bases fit TRBD1. V dropped 0 bases and J dropped 7; count of bases not matched to a gene: 5. Germline lookup yields CDR1 LGHDT and CDR2 YNNKEL (reference sequence). This CDR3 comprises 14 residues.

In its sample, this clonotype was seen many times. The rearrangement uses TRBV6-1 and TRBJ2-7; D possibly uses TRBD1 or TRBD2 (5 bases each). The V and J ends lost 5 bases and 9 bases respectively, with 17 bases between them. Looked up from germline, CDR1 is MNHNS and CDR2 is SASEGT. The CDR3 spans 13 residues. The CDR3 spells CASSSEGTGGQYF. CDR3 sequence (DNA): TGTGCCAGCAGTTCCGAAGGGACCGGCGGGCAGTACTTC.

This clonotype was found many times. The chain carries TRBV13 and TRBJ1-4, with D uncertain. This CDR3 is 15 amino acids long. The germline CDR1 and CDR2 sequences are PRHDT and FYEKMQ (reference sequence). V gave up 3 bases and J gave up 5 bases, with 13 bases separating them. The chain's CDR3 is CASSFWAHENEKLFF. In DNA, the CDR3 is TGTGCCAGCAGCTTTTGGGCCCACGAGAATGAAAAACTGTTTTTT.

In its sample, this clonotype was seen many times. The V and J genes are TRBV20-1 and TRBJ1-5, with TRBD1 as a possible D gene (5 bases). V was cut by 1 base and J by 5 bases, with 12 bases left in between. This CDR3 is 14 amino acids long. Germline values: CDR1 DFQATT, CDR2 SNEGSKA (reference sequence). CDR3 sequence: CSARGGGEYQPQHF. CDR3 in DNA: TGCAGTGCTAGAGGGGGAGGGGAATATCAGCCCCAGCATTTT.

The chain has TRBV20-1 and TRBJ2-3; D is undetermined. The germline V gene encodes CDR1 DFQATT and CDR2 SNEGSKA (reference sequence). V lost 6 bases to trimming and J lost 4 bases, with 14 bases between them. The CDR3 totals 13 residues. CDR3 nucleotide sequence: TGCAGTGCCGTACAACCGGGCGCAGATACGCAGTATTTT. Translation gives CSAVQPGADTQYF.

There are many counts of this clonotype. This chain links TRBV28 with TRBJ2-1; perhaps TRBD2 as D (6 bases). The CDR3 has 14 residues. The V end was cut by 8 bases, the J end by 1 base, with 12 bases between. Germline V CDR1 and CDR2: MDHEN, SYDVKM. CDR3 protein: CASSPGGSYNEQFF. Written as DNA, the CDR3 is TGTGCCAGCTCTCCCGGGGGTTCCTACAATGAGCAGTTCTTC.

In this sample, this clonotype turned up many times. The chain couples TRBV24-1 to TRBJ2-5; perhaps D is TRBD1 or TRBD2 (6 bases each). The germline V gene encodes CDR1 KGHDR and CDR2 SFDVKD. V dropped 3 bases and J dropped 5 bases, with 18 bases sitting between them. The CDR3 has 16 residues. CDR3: CATSDKVGGSLETQYF. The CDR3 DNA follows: TGTGCCACCAGTGATAAAGTAGGGGGGAGTTTGGAGACCCAGTACTTC.